Shown below are 2 T cell receptor beta chains from a single sample sequenced in a study of blood T cells in healthy people across ages. A sample-barcoded 5' primer and a J-beta primer mix were used in a second PCR of about 7 to 11 cycles. From the 5' RACE reads, TCRdb called clonotypes with MiXCR, one entry per CDR3 protein. The table has 650,000 to 1,000,000 distinct CDR3 sequences, around half seen once. Sequences were obtained from blood. The receptors derive from a man of 80 years or more in good health.

The chain has TRBV25-1 and TRBJ2-1; 13 positions agree with TRBD2. The CDR3 spans 14 residues. J gave up 9 bases and V 8 bases, and 7 bases lay outside the gene matches. CDR1 is MGHDK and CDR2 is SYGVNS in the germline V gene. The CDR3 here is CASGLGLAGAEQFF. CDR3 DNA sequence: TGTGCCAGCGGACTTGGACTAGCGGGAGCTGAGCAGTTCTTC.

This clonotype was counted only a few times. V is TRBV15 and J is TRBJ2-4; no reliable D call. Germline CDR1 is LNHNV and CDR2 is YYDKDF (reference sequence). This CDR3 is built from 14 residues. Trimming shortened V by 1 base and J by 0 bases, and 4 bases separated the two germline ends. The CDR3, as DNA: TGTGCCACCAGCAGAGCCCGAGCCAAAAACATTCAGTACTTC. This sequence encodes CATSRARAKNIQYF.